The rows below give T cell receptor beta chains drawn from one sample of a study of T cell repertoires in cytomegalovirus infection. TCRdb fed the reads into MiXCR, producing one record per CDR3 protein. The data hold approximately 1,000,000 distinct CDR3 sequences, with around 32% observed a single time. No antigen is known for these receptors. The sample consisted of cultured CD8+ T cells from PBMCs, taken from culture after CMV antigen stimulation. All receptors come from a human donor in good health (CMV status not recorded). Some clones in this sample may be carry-over from other donors' samples. The CDR3 runs from the conserved cysteine through the conserved F or W. The D gene is left open where the match is weak. Some rows mark clone size as missing; the rest say once, few, many or name a class of expanded clone.

clone_size j_call v_call d_call cdr3_aa cdr3_nt
few TRBJ1-2 TRBV7-9 TRBD1 CASSEGTGERDGYTF TGTGCCAGCAGCGAGGGGACAGGGGAGAGGGATGGCTACACCTTC
. TRBJ2-3 TRBV24-1 . CATSDFVTPDTQYF TGTGCCACCAGTGATTTCGTGACCCCGGATACGCAGTATTTT
few TRBJ1-6 TRBV28 TRBD1 CASSWSWTGDNSYNSPLHF TGTGCCAGCAGTTGGTCCTGGACAGGGGATAACTCCTATAATTCACCCCTCCACTTT
. TRBJ1-4 TRBV12-3/TRBV12-4 TRBD1 CASSLVGGREKLFF TGTGCCAGCAGTTTAGTAGGGGGCCGAGAAAAACTGTTTTTT
. TRBJ1-1 TRBV7-4 . CASSLGVVREQRRNTEAFF TGTGCCAGCAGCTTAGGCGTCGTTAGGGAACAAAGGCGGAACACTGAAGCTTTCTTT
. TRBJ2-2 TRBV12-3/TRBV12-4 . CASSNTGGLFF TGTGCCAGCAGTAACACCGGGGGGCTGTTTTTT
. TRBJ2-7 TRBV20-1 . CSATRGLAGYEQYF TGCAGTGCTACCCGCGGGCTAGCCGGCTACGAGCAGTACTTC
. TRBJ2-1 TRBV27 . CASNRDFSYNEQFF TGTGCCAGTAACCGGGATTTCTCCTACAATGAGCAGTTCTTC
many TRBJ2-1 TRBV6-2/TRBV6-3 TRBD1 CASTSGQGSGPPYNEQFF TGTGCCAGCACTTCGGGACAGGGGTCAGGTCCGCCTTACAATGAGCAGTTCTTC
many TRBJ2-1 TRBV7-8 . CASSLVGTYNEQFF TGTGCCAGCAGCTTAGTGGGAACCTACAATGAGCAGTTCTTC